This T cell receptor beta chain was profiled in a study of blood T cells in healthy people across ages. CDR1 and CDR2 from the germline V gene are LGHNA and YSLEER. This CDR3 spans 15 amino acids. The V and J ends lost 1 base and 11 bases respectively, with 20 bases between them. A minimum of 5.5 micrograms of total RNA was extracted per sample. Then a second PCR, running roughly 7 to 11 cycles, was carried out with a sample-barcoded 5' primer and a J-beta primer mix. Each cDNA molecule carried a tag from a template-switch adaptor that contained 12 random nucleotides. TCRdb fed the 5' RACE reads into MiXCR, producing one record per CDR3 protein. The table lists 800,000 to 950,000 distinct CDR3 sequences, around 46% of them singletons.

The chain is built from TRBV4-3 and TRBJ2-5; a possible D gene is TRBD2 (5 bases). The sequence came from a man aged 30-40 years in good health. Sequencing was performed on blood. The DNA for the CDR3 is TGCGCCAGCAGCCAAGGAATTGGTCTCCGTGGGGAGCAGTACTTC. Its protein product is CASSQGIGLRGEQYF.